These 2 T cell receptor beta chains came from one sample sequenced in a study of CD8+ T cells in alopecia areata. RNA extraction was followed by reverse transcription into cDNA, which acted as the sequencing template. This table comes from immunoSEQ multiplex PCR, and its TCRdb copy is limited to in-frame clones, with some not included. The profile shows around 210,000 clones, 64% of them singletons. Treatment in this sample: oral pan-JAK inhibitor, 5-10 mg twice daily. The starting material was CD4+ T cells sorted from blood, obtained at week 4, from a patient treated with tofacitinib. The receptors come from a human donor with alopecia areata.

J is TRBJ1-2 and V is TRBV2; 8 bases are shared with TRBD1. The junction had 6 bases not matched to a gene; V was cut back by 5 bases and J by 1 base. The germline V gene encodes CDR1 SNHLY and CDR2 FYNNEI. CDR3 length: 15 amino acids. CDR3 nucleotide sequence: TGTGCCAGCAGTCTAGACAGGGGCCTTAACTATGGCTACACCTTC. This codes for CASSLDRGLNYGYTF.

A single count supports this clone. V is TRBV10-3 and J is TRBJ1-2; 9 bases are a match to TRBD1. The CDR3 covers 15 residues. The V gene end was trimmed by 0 bases and the J gene end by 8 bases; junction bases not matched to a gene: 7. Per the germline V gene, CDR1 is ENHRY and CDR2 is SYGVKD. In nucleotides, the CDR3 is TGTGCCATCAGTGAGTCGGCTACAGGGGGCCAAGGCTACACCTTC. Encoded protein: CAISESATGGQGYTF.